The TCR beta chain described here comes from a study of Graves' ophthalmopathy and Graves' hyperthyroidism. The ends lost 2 bases at V and 5 bases at J; junction bases unmatched: 4. Germline CDR1 LNHDA, CDR2 SQIVND (reference sequence). The CDR3 is 14 residues long. In its sample, this clonotype was seen many times. Its specificity is unknown. Broader study findings: Using a 13-signature model, the authors split ophthalmopathy from stable hyperthyroidism, with roughly 91% sensitivity and 81.08% specificity. Blood contained most expanded thyroid clonotypes exceeding 0.001 frequency.

The authors amplified TCR beta CDR3 regions from RNA transcripts. HTBI-primed RT-PCR formed the first round, and a multiplex PCR formed the second. Via MiXCR, TCRdb re-called the multiplex PCR reads, giving one row per CDR3 protein. The profile shows approximately 460,000 distinct CDR3 sequences, around 14% of them singletons. V is TRBV19 and J is TRBJ2-7; 9 nucleotides match TRBD1. The sequencing input was blood. The sequence was collected from a woman aged 25-40 years with Graves' ophthalmopathy. The CDR3 sequence is CASSIIGTGNEQYF. The CDR3 DNA reads as TGTGCCAGTAGTATAATTGGGACAGGGAACGAGCAGTACTTC.